These T cell receptor beta chains were read from a single sample in a study of blood T cell repertoires in COVID-19. Clones were sequenced by immunoSEQ multiplex PCR, and TCRdb holds only the in-frame ones, with some missing. The sample consists of about 370,000 clones, around 92% of them appearing once. The specimen sequenced was peripheral blood. The source is a woman in her 30s with COVID-19, enrolled during active disease. CDR3s include the opening cysteine and the closing phenylalanine or tryptophan. A D gene is named only where the DNA matches it firmly.

J gene: TRBJ1-4
D gene: TRBD1
V gene: TRBV18
CDR3 length: 14
CDR3 protein: CASSRGQENEKLFF
CDR3 DNA: TGTGCCAGCTCACGAGGACAGGAAAATGAAAAACTGTTTTTT

J gene: TRBJ2-1
D gene: TRBD2
V gene: TRBV11-2
CDR3 length: 19
CDR3 protein: CASSSPLGGASGGAYEQFF
CDR3 DNA: TGTGCCAGCAGCTCCCCTCTGGGGGGGGCTAGCGGGGGGGCTTATGAGCAGTTCTTC

J gene: TRBJ2-1
D gene: TRBD1
V gene: TRBV29-1
CDR3 length: 16
CDR3 protein: CSVESPGQGGIGEQFF
CDR3 DNA: TGCAGCGTTGAGTCCCCGGGACAGGGGGGAATTGGTGAGCAGTTCTTC

J gene: TRBJ2-1
D gene: .
V gene: TRBV19
CDR3 length: 13
CDR3 protein: CASRDYRNNEQFF
CDR3 DNA: TGTGCCAGTAGGGACTACCGGAACAATGAGCAGTTCTTC

J gene: TRBJ2-5
D gene: .
V gene: TRBV6-5
CDR3 length: 14
CDR3 protein: CASSYYQGGETQYF
CDR3 DNA: TGTGCCAGCAGTTACTACCAGGGGGGTGAGACCCAGTACTTC

J gene: TRBJ1-4
D gene: .
V gene: TRBV28
CDR3 length: 14
CDR3 protein: CASSLRTGNEKLFF
CDR3 DNA: TGTGCCAGCAGTTTAAGAACAGGAAATGAAAAACTGTTTTTT

J gene: TRBJ1-1
D gene: .
V gene: TRBV19
CDR3 length: 17
CDR3 protein: CASSTRVHGGESTEAFF
CDR3 DNA: TGTGCCAGTAGTACGAGGGTACACGGGGGGGAGAGCACTGAAGCTTTCTTT

J gene: TRBJ2-2
D gene: TRBD2
V gene: TRBV5-1
CDR3 length: 16
CDR3 protein: CASKPTSSPSNGELFF
CDR3 DNA: TGCGCCAGCAAGCCGACTAGCAGTCCGTCTAACGGGGAGCTGTTTTTT

J gene: TRBJ2-1
D gene: TRBD2
V gene: TRBV11-2
CDR3 length: 16
CDR3 protein: CASGTRGGGSYNEQFF
CDR3 DNA: TGTGCCAGCGGAACCAGAGGCGGGGGCTCCTACAATGAGCAGTTCTTC

J gene: TRBJ2-2
D gene: TRBD1
V gene: TRBV20-1
CDR3 length: 14
CDR3 protein: CSASGLQGTGELFF
CDR3 DNA: TGCAGTGCTAGTGGGCTACAGGGGACCGGGGAGCTGTTTTTT

J gene: TRBJ1-1
D gene: .
V gene: TRBV7-9
CDR3 length: 10
CDR3 protein: CASGDSEAFF
CDR3 DNA: TGTGCCAGCGGCGACAGTGAAGCTTTCTTT

J gene: TRBJ1-5
D gene: TRBD1
V gene: TRBV6-6
CDR3 length: 15
CDR3 protein: CASSYGQGRNQPQHF
CDR3 DNA: TGTGCCAGCAGTTACGGACAGGGAAGGAATCAGCCCCAGCATTTT

J gene: TRBJ2-7
D gene: .
V gene: TRBV27
CDR3 length: 14
CDR3 protein: CASSLGGANYEQYF
CDR3 DNA: TGTGCCAGCAGTTTAGGGGGCGCGAACTACGAGCAGTACTTC

J gene: TRBJ2-5
D gene: TRBD1
V gene: TRBV6-5
CDR3 length: 14
CDR3 protein: CASSLGQGWETQYF
CDR3 DNA: TGTGCCAGCAGCCTGGGACAGGGATGGGAGACCCAGTACTTC

J gene: TRBJ1-2
D gene: .
V gene: TRBV19
CDR3 length: 13
CDR3 protein: CASSFLQGFGYTF
CDR3 DNA: TGTGCCAGTAGTTTTTTACAGGGCTTTGGCTACACCTTC

J gene: TRBJ2-3
D gene: .
V gene: TRBV19
CDR3 length: 15
CDR3 protein: CASSIAGKRTDTQYF
CDR3 DNA: TGTGCCAGTAGTATAGCAGGGAAGAGGACAGATACGCAGTATTTT

J gene: TRBJ1-1
D gene: TRBD1
V gene: TRBV19
CDR3 length: 16
CDR3 protein: CASSALGGGMNTEAFF
CDR3 DNA: TGTGCCAGTAGTGCCCTCGGAGGGGGCATGAACACTGAAGCTTTCTTT